The present TCR beta chain was sequenced within a study of response to subunit inactivated influenza vaccine. Findings and limits, study-wide: With each seasonal influenza vaccination, the authors suggested, few new T cells are recruited.

CDR1 and CDR2 (germline): DFQATT, SNEGSKA (reference sequence). The CDR3 totals 11 residues. Comment on this clonotype: Its antigen is currently unknown.

TCRdb fed the RT-PCR reads into MiXCR, producing one record per CDR3 protein. The sample yields about 800,000 distinct CDR3 sequences, 21% seen once. This sequence was found in a man over 45 who received an inactivated influenza vaccine. Material: PBMCs from blood, obtained around 5 days after vaccination. The chain uses TRBV20-1 and TRBJ2-5; possibly TRBD2 for D (5 bases). The CDR3 protein is CVGGRQETQYF. In DNA form, the CDR3 reads TGCGTTGGAGGACGCCAAGAGACCCAGTACTTC.